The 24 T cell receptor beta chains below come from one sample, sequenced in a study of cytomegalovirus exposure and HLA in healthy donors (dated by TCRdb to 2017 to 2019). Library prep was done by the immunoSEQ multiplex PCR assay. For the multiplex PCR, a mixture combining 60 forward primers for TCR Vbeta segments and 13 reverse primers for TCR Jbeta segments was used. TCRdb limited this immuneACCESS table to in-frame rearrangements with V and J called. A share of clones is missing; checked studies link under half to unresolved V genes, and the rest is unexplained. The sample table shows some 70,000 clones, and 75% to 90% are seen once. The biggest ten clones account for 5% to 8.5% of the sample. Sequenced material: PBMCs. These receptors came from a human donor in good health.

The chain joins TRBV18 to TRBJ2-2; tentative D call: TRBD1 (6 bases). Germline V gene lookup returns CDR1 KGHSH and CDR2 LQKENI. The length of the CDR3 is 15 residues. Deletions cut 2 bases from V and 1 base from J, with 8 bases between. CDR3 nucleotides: TGTGCCAGCTCACCAGACAGGATGAACACCGGGGAGCTGTTTTTT. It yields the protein CASSPDRMNTGELFF.

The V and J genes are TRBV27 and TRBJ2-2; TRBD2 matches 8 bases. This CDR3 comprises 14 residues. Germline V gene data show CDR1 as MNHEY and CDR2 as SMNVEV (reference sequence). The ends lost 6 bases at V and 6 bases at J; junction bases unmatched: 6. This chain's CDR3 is CASRPGLEAGELFF. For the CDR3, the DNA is TGTGCCAGCAGGCCGGGACTAGAAGCCGGGGAGCTGTTTTTT.

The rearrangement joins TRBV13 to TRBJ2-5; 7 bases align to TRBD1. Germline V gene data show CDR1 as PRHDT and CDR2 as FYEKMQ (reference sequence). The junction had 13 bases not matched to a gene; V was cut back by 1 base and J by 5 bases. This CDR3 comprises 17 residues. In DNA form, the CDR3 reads TGTGCCAGCAGCTTAGACCTCGGGTCAGGGGGAAGGGAGACCCAGTACTTC. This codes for CASSLDLGSGGRETQYF.

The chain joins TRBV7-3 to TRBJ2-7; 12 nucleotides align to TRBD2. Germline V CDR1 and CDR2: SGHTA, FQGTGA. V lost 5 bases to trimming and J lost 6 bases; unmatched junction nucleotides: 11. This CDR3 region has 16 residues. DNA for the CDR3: TGTGCCAGCAGCCAACAGGCTAGCGGGGGGGCTGGCGAGCAGTACTTC. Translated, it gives CASSQQASGGAGEQYF.

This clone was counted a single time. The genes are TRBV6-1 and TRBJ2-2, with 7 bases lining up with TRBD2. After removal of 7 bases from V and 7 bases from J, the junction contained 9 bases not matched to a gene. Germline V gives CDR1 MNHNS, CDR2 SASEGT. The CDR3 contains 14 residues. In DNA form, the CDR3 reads TGTGCCAGCACCCAGCGGGGTCCAGGCGGGGAGCTGTTTTTT. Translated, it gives CASTQRGPGGELFF.

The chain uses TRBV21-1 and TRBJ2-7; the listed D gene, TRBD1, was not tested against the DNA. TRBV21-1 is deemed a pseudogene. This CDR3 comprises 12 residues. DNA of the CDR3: TGTGCCAACAAAGACTGGGACAGCCTGCAGTACTTC. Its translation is CANKDWDSLQYF.

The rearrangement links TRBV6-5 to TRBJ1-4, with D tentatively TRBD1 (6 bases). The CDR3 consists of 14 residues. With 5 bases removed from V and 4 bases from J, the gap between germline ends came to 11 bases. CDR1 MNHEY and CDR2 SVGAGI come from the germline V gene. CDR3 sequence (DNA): TGTGCCAGCAGTGGACAGTACCTTAATGAAAAACTGTTTTTT. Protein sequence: CASSGQYLNEKLFF.

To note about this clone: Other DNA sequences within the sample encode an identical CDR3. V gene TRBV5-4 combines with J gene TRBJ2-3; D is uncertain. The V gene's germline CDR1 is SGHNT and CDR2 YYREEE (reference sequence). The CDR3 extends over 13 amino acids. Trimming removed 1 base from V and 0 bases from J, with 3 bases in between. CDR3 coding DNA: TGTGCCAGCAGCTTGACTAGCACAGATACGCAGTATTTT. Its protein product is CASSLTSTDTQYF. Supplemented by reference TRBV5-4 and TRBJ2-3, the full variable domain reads ETGVTQSPTHLIKTRGQQVTLRCSSQSGHNTVSWYQQALGQGPQFIFQYYREEENGRGNFPPRFSGLQFPNYSSELNVNALELDDSALYLCASSLTSTDTQYFGPGTRLTVL.

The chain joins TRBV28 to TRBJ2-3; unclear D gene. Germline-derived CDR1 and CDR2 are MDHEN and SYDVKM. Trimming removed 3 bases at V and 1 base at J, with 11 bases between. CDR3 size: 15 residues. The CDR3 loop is CASSFLNFRTDTQYF. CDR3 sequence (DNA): TGTGCCAGCAGTTTTTTGAACTTCCGCACAGATACGCAGTATTTT.

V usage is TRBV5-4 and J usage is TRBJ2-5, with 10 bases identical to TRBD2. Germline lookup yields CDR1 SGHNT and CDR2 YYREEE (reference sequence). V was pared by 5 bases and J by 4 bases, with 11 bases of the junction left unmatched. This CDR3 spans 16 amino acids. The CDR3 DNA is TGTGCCAGCAGTGGAAGCGGGGGGGCCTTTGCAGAGACCCAGTACTTC. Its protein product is CASSGSGGAFAETQYF.

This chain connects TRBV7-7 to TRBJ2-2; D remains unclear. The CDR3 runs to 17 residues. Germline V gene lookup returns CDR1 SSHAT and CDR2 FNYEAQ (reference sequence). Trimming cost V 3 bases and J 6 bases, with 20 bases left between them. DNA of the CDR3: TGTGCCAGCAGCTTTTTCCCCCCGGTGATGGAGTCCGGGGAGCTGTTTTTT. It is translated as CASSFFPPVMESGELFF.

In DNA form, the CDR3 reads TGTGCCAGCAGGGCTAGCGGGTCCCCGGAGCAGTACTTC. Protein product: CASRASGSPEQYF. The chain recombines TRBV28 with TRBJ2-7, with 8 bases lining up with TRBD2. The J segment lost 7 bases and the V segment lost 6 bases, leaving 8 bases of the junction unmatched. CDR1 is MDHEN and CDR2 is SYDVKM in the germline V gene. The CDR3 consists of 13 residues.

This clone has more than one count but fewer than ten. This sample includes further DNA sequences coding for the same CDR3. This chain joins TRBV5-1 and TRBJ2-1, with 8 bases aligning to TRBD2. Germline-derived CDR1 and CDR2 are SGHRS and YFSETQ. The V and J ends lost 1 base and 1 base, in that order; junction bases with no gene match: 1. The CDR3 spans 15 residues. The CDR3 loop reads CASSLLAGSYNEQFF. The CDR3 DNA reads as TGCGCCAGCAGCTTGTTAGCGGGGTCCTACAATGAGCAGTTCTTC.

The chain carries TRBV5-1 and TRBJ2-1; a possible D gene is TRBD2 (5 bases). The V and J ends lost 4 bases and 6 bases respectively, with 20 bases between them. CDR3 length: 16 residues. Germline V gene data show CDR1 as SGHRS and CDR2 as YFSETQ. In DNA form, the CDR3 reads TGCGCCAGCAGCCCCGAGAGGGCAGTTATAAGCAATGAGCAGTTCTTC. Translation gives CASSPERAVISNEQFF.

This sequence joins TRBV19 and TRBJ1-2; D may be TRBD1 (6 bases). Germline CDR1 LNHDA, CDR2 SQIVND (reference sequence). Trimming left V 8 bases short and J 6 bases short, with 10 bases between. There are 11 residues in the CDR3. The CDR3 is CASGQLNGYTF. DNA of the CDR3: TGTGCCAGTGGACAGCTTAATGGCTACACCTTC.

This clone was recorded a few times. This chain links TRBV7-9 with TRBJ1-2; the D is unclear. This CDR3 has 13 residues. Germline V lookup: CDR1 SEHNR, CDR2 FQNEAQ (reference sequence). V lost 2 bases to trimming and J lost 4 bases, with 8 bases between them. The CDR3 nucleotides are TGTGCCAGCAGCTTAATGTCAGGCTATGGCTACACCTTC. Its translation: CASSLMSGYGYTF.

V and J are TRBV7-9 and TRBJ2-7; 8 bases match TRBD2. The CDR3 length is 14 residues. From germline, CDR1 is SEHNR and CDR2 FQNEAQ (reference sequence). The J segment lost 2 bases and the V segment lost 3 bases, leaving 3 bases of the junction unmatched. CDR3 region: CASSFAGRAYEQYF. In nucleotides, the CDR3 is TGTGCCAGCAGCTTCGCCGGGAGGGCCTACGAGCAGTACTTC.

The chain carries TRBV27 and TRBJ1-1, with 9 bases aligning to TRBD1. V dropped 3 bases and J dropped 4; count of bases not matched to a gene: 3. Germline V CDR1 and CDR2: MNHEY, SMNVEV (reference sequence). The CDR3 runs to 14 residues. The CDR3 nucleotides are TGTGCCAGCAGTTTCCGGACAGGGGCCACTGAAGCTTTCTTT. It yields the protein CASSFRTGATEAFF.

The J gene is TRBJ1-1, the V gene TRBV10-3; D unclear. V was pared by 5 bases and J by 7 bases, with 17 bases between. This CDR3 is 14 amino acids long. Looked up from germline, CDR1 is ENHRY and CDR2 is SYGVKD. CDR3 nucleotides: TGTGCCATCAGTAACACCGGCAGCGACGGTGAAGCTTTCTTT. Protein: CAISNTGSDGEAFF.

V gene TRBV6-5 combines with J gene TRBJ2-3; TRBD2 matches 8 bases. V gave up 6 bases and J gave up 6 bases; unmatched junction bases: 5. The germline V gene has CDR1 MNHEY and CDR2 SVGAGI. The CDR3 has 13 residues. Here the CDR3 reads CASRTSVPDTQYF. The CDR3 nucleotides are TGTGCCAGCAGGACTAGCGTACCCGATACGCAGTATTTT.

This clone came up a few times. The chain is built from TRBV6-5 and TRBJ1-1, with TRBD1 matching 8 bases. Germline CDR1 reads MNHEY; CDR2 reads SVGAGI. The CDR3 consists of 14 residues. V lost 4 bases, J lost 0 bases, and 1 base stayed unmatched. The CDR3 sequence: CASSLDRVNTEAFF. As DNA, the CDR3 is TGTGCCAGCAGTTTGGACAGGGTGAACACTGAAGCTTTCTTT.

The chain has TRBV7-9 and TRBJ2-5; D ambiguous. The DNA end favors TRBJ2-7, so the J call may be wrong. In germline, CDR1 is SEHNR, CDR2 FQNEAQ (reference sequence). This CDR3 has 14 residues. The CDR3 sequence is CASSSPDTAYEQYF. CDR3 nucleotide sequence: TGTGCCAGCAGCTCCCCTGATACTGCCTACGAGCAGTACTTC.

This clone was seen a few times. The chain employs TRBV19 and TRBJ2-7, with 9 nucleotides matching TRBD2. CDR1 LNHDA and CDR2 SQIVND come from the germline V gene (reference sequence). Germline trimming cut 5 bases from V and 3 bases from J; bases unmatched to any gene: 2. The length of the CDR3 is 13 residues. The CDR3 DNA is TGTGCCAGTAGTCGGACTAGCGTCTACGAGCAGTACTTC. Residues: CASSRTSVYEQYF.

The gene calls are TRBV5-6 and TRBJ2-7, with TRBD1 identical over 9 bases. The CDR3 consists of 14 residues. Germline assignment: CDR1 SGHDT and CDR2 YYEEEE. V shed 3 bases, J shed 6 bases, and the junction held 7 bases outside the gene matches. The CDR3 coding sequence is TGTGCCAGCAGCTGGGGGACAGGGTTGAGCGAGCAGTACTTC. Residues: CASSWGTGLSEQYF.